Shown below are 20 T cell receptor beta chains from a single sample sequenced in a study of blood T cell repertoires in COVID-19. Sequencing was performed with immunoSEQ multiplex PCR; in TCRdb, only in-frame clones are kept and a portion is missing. The sample has about 310,000 clones, about 85% seen once. The sequencing input was peripheral blood. The receptors come from a man aged 18 to 29 with active or convalescent COVID-19.

The chain carries TRBV6-1 and TRBJ2-5; D is ambiguous. The V end lost 7 bases, the J end lost 3 bases, and 6 bases lay between the germline ends. The CDR3 runs to 11 residues. CDR1 is MNHNS and CDR2 is SASEGT in the germline V gene. The CDR3 loop reads CASMAEETQYF. Written as DNA, the CDR3 is TGTGCCAGCATGGCAGAAGAGACCCAGTACTTC.

This clone has only a few counts. The V gene is TRBV7-9, the J gene TRBJ2-5; D call uncertain. Germline V gene sequence: CDR1 SEHNR, CDR2 FQNEAQ (reference sequence). The V gene lost 1 base and the J gene lost 0 bases, with 6 bases spanning the gap. The CDR3 length is 14 residues. The CDR3, as DNA: TGTGCCAGCAGCTTAGATCAGAACCAAGAGACCCAGTACTTC. Amino acid sequence: CASSLDQNQETQYF.

As to this clone: Other DNA sequences within the sample encode an identical CDR3. This chain joins TRBV9 and TRBJ2-1; TRBD2 matches at 7 bases. The CDR3 sequence is 16 residues long. Germline lookup yields CDR1 SGDLS and CDR2 YYNGEE. Losses at the gene ends were 0 bases for V and 0 bases for J; bases not matched to a gene: 3. The CDR3 here is CASSVGGGSSYNEQFF. As DNA, the CDR3 is TGTGCCAGCAGCGTAGGGGGCGGGAGCTCCTACAATGAGCAGTTCTTC. Together with reference TRBV9 and TRBJ2-1, the CDR3 gives the full variable domain: DSGVTQTPKHLITATGQRVTLRCSPRSGDLSVYWYQQSLDQGLQFLIQYYNGEERAKGNILERFSAQQFPDLHSELNLSSLELGDSALYFCASSVGGGSSYNEQFFGPGTRLTVL.

This clone was seen once. The chain has TRBV18 and TRBJ2-3, with 7 bases identical to TRBD1. J was trimmed by 4 bases and V by 3 bases; bases with no gene match: 1. From germline, CDR1 is KGHSH and CDR2 LQKENI. CDR3 length equals 13 residues. CDR3 nucleotides: TGTGCCAGCTCACCGCAGGGGGCAGATACGCAGTATTTT. Encoded protein: CASSPQGADTQYF.

This sequence joins TRBV29-1 and TRBJ1-2; D not certain. Germline-derived CDR1 and CDR2 are SQVTM and ANQGSEA. The CDR3 contains 13 residues. Trimming took off 4 bases at V and 4 bases at J, with 13 bases between the two ends. Here the CDR3 DNA reads TGCAGCGTTGGCCCGAGGCTATCCTATGGCTACACCTTC. Translation gives CSVGPRLSYGYTF.

This clone was counted once. The chain joins TRBV27 to TRBJ2-7; D gene uncertain. CDR3 length: 14 residues. The germline CDR1 and CDR2 sequences are MNHEY and SMNVEV (reference sequence). Trimming left V 6 bases short and J 0 bases short, with 12 bases between. The CDR3 spells CASSAIPGSYEQYF. The DNA for the CDR3 is TGTGCCAGCAGCGCAATCCCCGGCTCCTACGAGCAGTACTTC.

This chain uses TRBV12-3 or TRBV12-4 with TRBJ1-5, with 9 nucleotides matching TRBD1. This CDR3 has 13 residues. Trimming at V came to 6 bases and at J to 5 bases, leaving 2 bases not matched to a gene. CDR3 sequence (DNA): TGTGCCAGCAGCAGGACAGGGGATCAGCCCCAGCATTTT. This codes for CASSRTGDQPQHF.

This rearrangement joins TRBV11-2 to TRBJ1-5, with 10 bases that match TRBD1. The V and J ends lost 0 bases and 0 bases, in that order; junction bases with no gene match: 11. The CDR3 covers 20 residues. Germline assignment: CDR1 SGHAT and CDR2 FQNNGV. The CDR3: CASSLDIWTGGKRSNQPQHF. CDR3 bases: TGTGCCAGCAGCTTAGATATTTGGACAGGGGGGAAACGTAGCAATCAGCCCCAGCATTTT.

Details on this clone: Other nucleotide sequences from this sample produce the same CDR3. V is TRBV5-1 and J is TRBJ1-1, with TRBD1 as a possible D gene (6 bases). Trimming pared 4 bases from V and 4 bases from J, leaving 14 bases between. CDR3 length: 14 residues. From germline, CDR1 is SGHRS and CDR2 YFSETQ. In nucleotides, the CDR3 is TGCGCCAGCAGCAGCACAGGGTCGGGCACTGAAGCTTTCTTT. The encoded protein is CASSSTGSGTEAFF.

The chain carries TRBV2 and TRBJ2-7, with a possible D match to TRBD1 (6 bases). Trimming pared 7 bases from V and 2 bases from J, leaving 15 bases between. The germline gives CDR1 SNHLY, CDR2 FYNNEI. The CDR3 loop spans 14 amino acids. CDR3 protein: CASKSDRSPYEQYF. DNA for the CDR3: TGTGCCAGCAAAAGCGACAGGTCCCCCTACGAGCAGTACTTC.

The chain recombines TRBV25-1 with TRBJ2-7; D call uncertain. V lost 0 bases, J lost 0 bases, and 6 bases lay in between. Germline V gene data show CDR1 as MGHDK and CDR2 as SYGVNS. The length of the CDR3 is 14 residues. CDR3 sequence (DNA): TGTGCCAGCAGTGAATATGGCAGCTCCTACGAGCAGTACTTC. Translation gives CASSEYGSSYEQYF.

The chain combines TRBV5-4 with TRBJ2-3; 12 nucleotides line up with TRBD2. Germline V CDR1 and CDR2: SGHNT, YYREEE (reference sequence). Trimming took 0 bases from V and 5 from J; bases not matched to a gene: 7. There are 17 residues in the CDR3. The CDR3 DNA reads as TGTGCCAGCAGCTTGGATCTAGCGGGAGGGCCCGGAGATACGCAGTATTTT. As protein: CASSLDLAGGPGDTQYF.

This chain joins TRBV18 and TRBJ2-1, with D possibly being TRBD1 (6 bases). The CDR3 runs to 16 residues. CDR1 KGHSH and CDR2 LQKENI come from the germline V gene. V gave up 3 bases and J gave up 0 bases, with 12 bases separating them. This chain's CDR3 is CASSPLGQSSYNEQFF. The CDR3 DNA sequence: TGTGCCAGCTCACCGCTCGGACAGAGCTCCTACAATGAGCAGTTCTTC.

This clone was counted a single time. This chain uses TRBV6-5 with TRBJ1-2; 9 nucleotides match TRBD1. Germline V CDR1 and CDR2: MNHEY, SVGAGI. The V and J ends lost 11 bases and 0 bases, in that order; junction bases with no gene match: 7. This CDR3 has 14 residues. The CDR3 here is CACRQGEANYGYTF. DNA for the CDR3: TGTGCCTGCCGACAGGGGGAGGCTAACTATGGCTACACCTTC.

This CDR3 reads CASSLPSGNYNEQFF. CDR3 DNA: TGCGCCAGCAGCCTCCCTAGCGGGAACTACAATGAGCAGTTCTTC. J is TRBJ2-1 and V is TRBV4-1, with 9 bases that match TRBD2. The CDR3 covers 15 residues. The germline V gene encodes CDR1 MGHRA and CDR2 YSYEKL. With 4 bases clipped from V and 3 bases from J, the junction kept 4 bases outside the gene matches.

The chain has TRBV15 and TRBJ1-1; 10 bases line up with TRBD1. This CDR3 contains 17 residues. Germline trimming cut 5 bases from V and 3 bases from J; bases unmatched to any gene: 12. CDR1 and CDR2 from the germline V gene are LNHNV and YYDKDF (reference sequence). CDR3 DNA: TGTGCCACCAGCGGACAGGGGGGGCTAGTTTTGGACACTGAAGCTTTCTTT. Residues: CATSGQGGLVLDTEAFF.

The chain joins TRBV11-2 to TRBJ1-5; D is ambiguous. The CDR3 runs to 15 residues. Germline CDR1 reads SGHAT; CDR2 reads FQNNGV. V was pared by 0 bases and J by 0 bases, with 6 bases between. The CDR3 is CASSLEAGSNQPQHF. The CDR3 region has the DNA TGTGCCAGCAGCTTAGAGGCAGGTAGCAATCAGCCCCAGCATTTT.

The rearrangement uses TRBV3-1 (or the pseudogene TRBV3-2) and TRBJ2-7; the match to TRBD1 covers 11 bases. The germline V gene encodes CDR1 LGHDT and CDR2 YNNKEL (reference sequence). CDR3 length: 16 residues. V was clipped by 3 bases and J by 0 bases; unmatched bases: 4. The CDR3 loop reads CASSQHGQGASYEQYF. The CDR3, as DNA: TGTGCCAGCAGCCAGCACGGACAGGGGGCCTCCTACGAGCAGTACTTC.

This chain links TRBV19 with TRBJ2-7, with TRBD1 matching 9 bases. V lost 6 bases and J lost 5; bases outside the gene matches: 14. CDR3 length equals 16 residues. Germline CDR1 is LNHDA and CDR2 is SQIVND (reference sequence). The CDR3, as DNA: TGTGCCAGTAGAAGATCAGGAGGGACAGGGTCCAACGAGCAGTACTTC. Amino acids: CASRRSGGTGSNEQYF. The variable domain in full, with the rest retrieved from reference TRBV19 and TRBJ2-7, is DGGITQSPKYLFRKEGQNVTLSCEQNLNHDAMYWYRQDPGQGLRLIYYSQIVNDFQKGDIAEGYSVSREKKESFPLTVTSAQKNPTAFYLCASRRSGGTGSNEQYFGPGTRLTVT.

The chain employs TRBV27 and TRBJ2-2; tentatively, D is TRBD1 (7 bases). CDR1 is MNHEY and CDR2 is SMNVEV in the germline V gene (reference sequence). The ends were cut back, 5 bases at V and 4 bases at J, with 17 bases in the middle. The CDR3 is 16 residues long. The CDR3 DNA sequence: TGTGCCAGCAGTCCCTGGGCAGGGGGAGGCACCGGGGAGCTGTTTTTT. This codes for CASSPWAGGGTGELFF.